This TCR beta chain comes out of a study of cytomegalovirus exposure and HLA in healthy donors (dated by TCRdb to between 2016 and 2019). About the study as a whole: An earlier analysis of some 620 of the donors reported 276 Gb of sequence data and 117 million unique TCR beta sequences obtained from around 180 million T cells. An early release covering 550 to 650 HLA-typed donors comprised around 300 gigabases of sequencing data and 65 million to 100 million unique TCR sequences. Among the roughly 400 genotyped donors, around 81% belonged to the genetic ancestry cluster associated with self-reported Caucasian donors. The study aimed to test whether signatures of past pathogen exposure could be identified by cataloging public T cell receptors. The study profiled the T cell repertoires of around 700 subjects by immunosequencing and related them to cytomegalovirus serostatus. A separate validation cohort of roughly 130 different subjects was used in addition to the roughly 670-subject first cohort. To predict cytomegalovirus infection status, the study combined high-throughput TCR immunosequencing, statistical association of individual TCRs with disease status, and machine learning. In a later analysis, previously published TCR beta repertoires from about 670 donors were re-analyzed and high-resolution HLA genotyping was added so that TCR occurrence patterns could be studied. In the later analysis, no new phenotypic data were used to find candidate immune exposures; instead, reliance was placed on TCR beta sequences and their occurrence across donors. In an earlier analysis of more than 550 of the donors, high-throughput TCR beta sequencing was used to judge whether each TCR beta V gene segment behaved as functional or pseudogenic. Donor age, sex, ethnicity and CMV serostatus were compiled alongside the repertoire data. A later genetic analysis used genome-wide SNP genotypes for about 60% of the roughly 700 donors, treating that subset as a discovery cohort. Every discovery cohort repertoire had been produced on one sequencing platform. Both class I and class II loci were covered by HLA typing, at four-digit resolution. Typing coverage varied by locus: 629-630 donors for A, B, C, DRB1 and DQB1; roughly 500 for DQA1; about 570 for DPA1; fewer than 480 for DPB1. Because of strong linkage in the cohort, a handful of DR-DQ haplotypes were treated as single units for association and clustering. Among some 400 genotyped donors of the cohort, an average of about 240,000 unique TCR beta nucleotide sequences was sequenced per donor, of which approximately 19% were non-productive.

In regard to this clone: Its specific antigen is unknown. Per-base quality was not reported, and no clone a single base away is much larger than it.

The cohort comprised 550 to 700 healthy bone marrow donors. All cohort members were sampled while nominally healthy, although unrecorded immune exposures were likely present. The donor tested CMV seronegative, placing the donor among the 352 seronegative members of the cohort. Each donor provided a peripheral blood sample, and peripheral blood mononuclear cells were used for TCR beta sequencing. The Qiagen DNeasy Blood Extraction Kit was used to extract genomic DNA from the blood cell samples. The germline V gene gives CDR1 as SGHVS and CDR2 as FQNEAQ. Inclusive of the bounding cysteine and phenylalanine, the CDR3 is 14 residues long. CDR3 DNA is the only sequence kept; it has 42 bases, read in frame from the first base. V lost 6 bases and J lost 2 bases, and the count of bases not matched to a germline gene is 4. The library came from the immunoSEQ multiplex PCR assay. For the multiplex PCR, a mixture combining 60 forward primers for TCR Vbeta segments and 13 reverse primers for TCR Jbeta segments was used. A multiplex PCR assay on genomic DNA amplified the CDR3 region of rearranged TCR beta genes. The amplified TCR beta libraries were sequenced on the Illumina HiSeq System as 87-base-pair reads. Processing in the source paper ran as follows. Across the 600 to 700 repertoires, a later analysis counted 60 million to 90 million unique TCR beta chains, around 11 million of which were shared by at least two donors. To remove PCR and sequencing errors, raw reads were error-corrected and collapsed into unique sequences using a nearest-neighbor algorithm that merged closely related sequences. Alignment of CDR3 sequences to IMGT reference sequences was used to assign V, D and J gene segments. For a sequence to be retained, a match of at least six nucleotides to both a V gene segment and a J gene segment was required. Rearrangements were classified as productive when the CDR3 lacked stop codons and remained in frame with V and J, and all other rearrangements were classified as non-productive. Following IMGT convention, CDR3 was defined as the stretch from the second conserved V-encoded cysteine up to the conserved J-encoded phenylalanine. In an earlier analysis of around 540 of the donors, sequences lacking an unambiguous match to a single V gene segment were excluded. An earlier analysis of about 600 of the donors called V segments functional above 56.7% productive rearrangements and segregating when the between-donor standard deviation exceeded 5%. To diagnose cytomegalovirus status from the catalog of TCR beta chain sequences, a statistical classification framework was built. A later analysis assigned V and J genes by comparing TCR nucleotide sequences with IMGT/GENE-DB human TR gene sequences. A later analysis assigned CDR3 sequences and most-parsimonious VDJ recombination scenarios with the TCRdist pipeline. In a later analysis, each TCR beta chain was defined by its CDR3 amino acid sequence together with its V-gene family, and reads lacking a unique V-gene family were excluded. To address suspected cross-contamination and a sequencing artifact, a later analysis removed 592 highly shared, low-generation-probability nucleotide sequences. For each public chain, a later analysis derived a clonal expansion index from normalized ranks of inferred template counts within each repertoire. Generation probabilities in a later analysis came from a VDJ recombination model fitted to out-of-frame rearrangements, and those results were checked against IGoR. In a later analysis, hypergeometric tests were used to score TCR-TCR, TCR-HLA and TCR-CMV co-occurrence, with a repertoire-size bias correction applied to TCR pairs. A later analysis estimated false discovery rates by permuting HLA or CMV assignments 20 times. In a later analysis, co-occurring TCRs were grouped using DBSCAN, and TCRdist sequence similarity was added for clustering within HLA-allele-positive subsets. Co-occurrence clustering excluded repertoires with fewer than 30,000 or more than 120,000 public chains, plus five with anomalous nucleotide sharing. As stored in TCRdb, this immuneACCESS dataset retains in-frame rearrangements with V and J assigned. A fraction of the clones does not appear; measured against another copy, unresolved V genes explain less than half of the discrepancy, and the remainder lacks a known reason. That table supplies the V and J calls and clone size; D and trimming were determined from the DNA. Within this sample are around 190,000 clones, with roughly 82% of them counted one time only. The leading ten clones occupy more than 0.4% of the sample.

What the research found in general, with its limitations: The classifier was reported to diagnose cytomegalovirus status with high specificity and sensitivity in both the original cohort and the validation cohort. A group of highly shared sequence variants was considered likely to be a technical artifact of the sequencing pipeline. This cohort had only TCR beta chains sequenced, and the lack of alpha or paired-chain data limited which features could be detected. An earlier analysis of 587 of the donors showed that most TCR beta V segments appeared in productive rearrangements either about 87% or about 30% of the time, which broadly matched IMGT annotations. Because counts were too low, about 18 rarely observed V segments, including chromosome 9 orphons, were left out of the earlier analysis of roughly 600 of the donors. Compared with the approximately 700-donor mean, donors in an Asian-associated ancestry cluster had fewer N-insertions in productive TCRs, according to a later genetic analysis. According to the authors, the approach could potentially be generalized to other disease states and immunological phenotypes. Some IMGT-functional V segments, including TRBV6-2 and TRBV6-3, could not be told apart with the 87-base-pair reads, so those segments were excluded. In the study, 164 TCR beta chains were listed as associated with cytomegalovirus. Specific HLA alleles were associated with 18,000 or so TCR beta sequences at a false discovery rate of 0.05 in a later analysis. Assigning TCR associations to individual alleles was difficult when HLA alleles, especially DR and DQ, strongly co-occurred. Most TCR sequences were seen in very few donors, while some public TCRs were found in many individuals. HLA typing was unavailable for some donors at each locus, so association tests used only the typed subset. According to a later analysis, TCR association rates differed among HLA loci, with DRB1 alleles showing the most associated TCRs and HLA-C alleles showing the fewest. A further reported finding was that TCR beta sequences accurately predicted the HLA-A and HLA-B alleles for most subjects in the first cohort. Correlated functional status among segregating V segments might reflect linkage disequilibrium, but an unknown experimental factor could not be ruled out. A later genetic analysis associated a missense DCLRE1C variant with V-gene and J-gene trimming of TCR beta chains, and an independent cohort replicated the association. According to a later analysis, parvovirus B19, influenza, CMV and Epstein-Barr virus appeared linked to several top co-occurrence clusters. In vitro tests confirmed that a few of the cytomegalovirus-associated TCR beta chains recognize cytomegalovirus antigens. Presence/absence analyses assumed roughly uniform sequencing depth across donors, an assumption that may not hold. A later analysis found that most CMV-associated TCR beta chains appeared HLA-restricted, with HLA associations seemingly driven largely by CMV exposure. The only immune exposure information available for the cohort was CMV serostatus. Compared with equally common non-associated chains, HLA-associated TCR beta chains in a later analysis were more clonally expanded and had lower generation probabilities.

This clonotype was obtained from a woman in her forties or fifties in good health and CMV-seronegative. The V and J segments used are TRBV7-8 and TRBJ1-2, with 9 central nucleotides matching TRBD1. The material sequenced was PBMCs. The bases are TGTGCCAGCAGTTCCGGGACAGGGAACTATGGCTACACCTTC. It translates to CASSSGTGNYGYTF.